The clone carrying this TCR beta chain turned up a few times. What it binds is unknown. The sample comes from a study of blood T cells in healthy people across ages. Study results and caveats: One million T cells yielded diversity estimates that were considered underestimates. Age brought a roughly linear fall in TCR beta diversity measured per million T cells.

A second about 6 to 12 cycle PCR used barcoded and J-beta primers. Each cDNA was tagged by a template-switch adaptor containing 12 random nucleotides. MiXCR, applied by TCRdb to the 5' RACE reads, yields one record per CDR3 protein. The data show 1.8 million or so distinct CDR3 sequences, with roughly 43% seen just once and 23% held by the top ten. The sample providers were healthy Caucasian people from Russia, aged roughly 6 to 100. V shed 3 bases and J shed 4 bases, with 13 bases lying between them. The germline CDR1 and CDR2 sequences are SGHTA and FQGNSA. The CDR3 spans 14 residues. This sequence was found in a human donor in good health. This chain joins TRBV7-2 and TRBJ2-7, with D tentatively TRBD1 (6 bases). Sequencing used blood. The CDR3 protein is CASSFKQGTYEQYF. The CDR3 nucleotides read TGTGCCAGCAGCTTCAAGCAGGGGACATACGAGCAGTACTTC. Filled out from reference TRBV7-2 and TRBJ2-7, the complete variable domain reads GAGVSQSPSNKVTEKGKDVELRCDPISGHTALYWYRQSLGQGLEFLIYFQGNSAPDKSGLPSDRFSAERTGGSVSTLTIQRTQQEDSAVYLCASSFKQGTYEQYFGPGTRLTVT.